The sequence of this T cell receptor beta chain was determined in a study of T cell clones after liver transplantation. There are a few counts of this clone. The CDR3 covers 14 residues. Trimming stripped 10 bases from V and 1 base from J, with 13 bases between. The germline V gene has CDR1 MDHEN and CDR2 SYDVKM. Profiled with immunoSEQ multiplex PCR; TCRdb holds only in-frame clones, not every one. The sample shows about 78,000 clones, 80% of them seen only once. The source is a human donor who received a liver transplant. Sequencing used CD4+ T cells from blood, obtained before liver transplant. The chain has TRBV28 and TRBJ2-2, with D uncertain. The CDR3 bases are TGTGCCACCCGTCCCACCCGGAACACCGGGGAGCTGTTTTTT. It encodes CATRPTRNTGELFF.